The 27 T cell receptor beta chains listed next were all sequenced from one sample in a study of response to subunit inactivated influenza vaccine. In TCRdb, the RT-PCR reads were re-called with MiXCR into one record per CDR3 protein. The sample has around 580,000 distinct CDR3 sequences; 10% to 15% are singletons. The source was PBMCs from blood, collected on the day of vaccination. The receptor set was obtained from a man aged 45-65 years who received an inactivated influenza vaccine.

This chain joins TRBV7-6 and TRBJ2-1; D call uncertain. CDR3 length: 15 residues. Trimming stripped 5 bases from V and 0 bases from J, with 11 bases between. Germline CDR1 reads SGHVS; CDR2 reads FNYEAQ. Here the CDR3 reads CASSRGRNSYNEQFF. CDR3 DNA: TGTGCCAGCAGCCGTGGACGGAACTCCTACAATGAGCAGTTCTTC.

The chain joins TRBV7-9 to TRBJ2-5; TRBD2 might be the D (6 bases). Germline values: CDR1 SEHNR, CDR2 FQNEAQ (reference sequence). Between the trimmed V and J ends, which lost 6 bases and 5 bases, there was a span of 16 bases. CDR3 length: 14 residues. For the CDR3, the DNA is TGTGCCAGCAGACTCCAGGGTGGGGGGGAGACCCAGTACTTC. The encoded protein is CASRLQGGGETQYF. Full variable domain (missing parts from reference TRBV7-9 and TRBJ2-5): DTGVSQNPRHKITKRGQNVTFRCDPISEHNRLYWYRQTLGQGPEFLTYFQNEAQLEKSRLLSDRFSAERPKGSFSTLEIQRTEQGDSAMYLCASRLQGGGETQYFGPGTRLLVL.

This sequence joins TRBV5-6 and TRBJ1-4; D is unresolved. V was trimmed by 6 bases and J by 5 bases, leaving 11 bases between them. Germline CDR1 SGHDT, CDR2 YYEEEE. The CDR3 has 13 amino acids. For the CDR3, the DNA is TGTGCCAGCAAGCTCGGGCAGAATGAAAAACTGTTTTTT. Translating gives CASKLGQNEKLFF.

This clonotype was observed many times. The gene calls are TRBV28 and TRBJ2-1; weak D call: TRBD1 (6 bases). Trimming removed 7 bases at V and 5 bases at J, with 12 bases between. Germline-derived CDR1 and CDR2 are MDHEN and SYDVKM. The CDR3 has 13 amino acids. This CDR3 is CASNRVGNNEQFF. The CDR3, as DNA: TGTGCCAGCAACAGGGTAGGCAACAATGAGCAGTTCTTC. Filled out from reference TRBV28 and TRBJ2-1, the complete variable domain reads DVKVTQSSRYLVKRTGEKVFLECVQDMDHENMFWYRQDPGLGLRLIYFSYDVKMKEKGDIPEGYSVSREKKERFSLILESASTNQTSMYLCASNRVGNNEQFFGPGTRLTVL.

This clonotype showed up just a few times. The chain is built from TRBV29-1 and TRBJ2-5; the match to TRBD2 covers 8 bases. V gave up 2 bases and J gave up 5 bases; unmatched junction bases: 7. Germline loops: CDR1 SQVTM, CDR2 ANQGSEA. CDR3 length equals 14 residues. In DNA form, the CDR3 reads TGCAGCGTTGAAAAGCGGGAGTTCTGGGAGACCCAGTACTTC. It codes for CSVEKREFWETQYF.

This clonotype was seen a few times. The DNA for the CDR3 is TGTGCCAGTAGTGGGGGGTCGTTACGTGTTGAGCAGTTCTTC. This translates into CASSGGSLRVEQFF. The rearrangement uses TRBV19 and TRBJ2-1; weak D call: TRBD2 (6 bases). Trimming left V 5 bases short and J 9 bases short, with 17 bases between. CDR1 LNHDA and CDR2 SQIVND come from the germline V gene (reference sequence). This CDR3 has 14 amino acids. Using reference TRBV19 and TRBJ2-1 for the parts outside the CDR3, the full variable domain is DGGITQSPKYLFRKEGQNVTLSCEQNLNHDAMYWYRQDPGQGLRLIYYSQIVNDFQKGDIAEGYSVSREKKESFPLTVTSAQKNPTAFYLCASSGGSLRVEQFFGPGTRLTVL.

Many counts were recorded for this clonotype. This chain connects TRBV10-3 to TRBJ2-5, with TRBD2 identical over 7 bases. CDR1 ENHRY and CDR2 SYGVKD come from the germline V gene. The CDR3 runs to 13 residues. The trim removed 10 bases at V and 3 bases at J, leaving 8 bases unmatched. The DNA of the CDR3 is TGTGCCACCTCCGGGGGGTTGGAAGAGACCCAGTACTTC. Its protein is CATSGGLEETQYF.

The rearrangement links TRBV12-3 or TRBV12-4 to TRBJ2-2; a weak D match, TRBD2 (5 bases). This CDR3 has 16 amino acids. Trimming removed 5 bases at V and 4 bases at J, with 17 bases between. As DNA, the CDR3 is TGTGCCAGCAGTACACACGGCGGGCCGGGCACCGGGGAGCTGTTTTTT. Amino acids: CASSTHGGPGTGELFF.

CDR3 bases: TGTGCCAGTCCCTTAGGGGGACAGAGCTCCTACAATGAGCAGTTCTTC. Amino acids: CASPLGGQSSYNEQFF. The J gene is TRBJ2-1, the V gene TRBV7-9, with TRBD1 identical over 7 bases. Per germline, CDR1 SEHNR and CDR2 FQNEAQ (reference sequence). This CDR3 has 16 residues. Germline trimming cut 9 bases from V and 0 bases from J; bases unmatched to any gene: 11.

This clonotype has more than one count but fewer than ten. V and J are TRBV12-3 or TRBV12-4 and TRBJ1-1; tentative D call: TRBD1 (6 bases). The germline V and J ends were trimmed by 5 bases and 0 bases, with 19 bases remaining between them. This CDR3 comprises 17 residues. This chain's CDR3 is CASSQGLGLAMNTEAFF. The CDR3 nucleotides read TGTGCCAGCAGTCAGGGGTTAGGACTAGCGATGAACACTGAAGCTTTCTTT.

This clonotype was seen a few times. The chain couples TRBV14 to TRBJ1-1, with D possibly matching TRBD1 (6 bases). The CDR3 has 19 residues. Germline values: CDR1 SGHDN, CDR2 FVKESK. V was trimmed by 4 bases and J by 8 bases, leaving 32 bases between them. The CDR3 region has the DNA TGTGCCAGCAGCCTCAAAAACCACTGGACAGCGTCCACTGCATCAGAAGCTTTCTTT. This encodes CASSLKNHWTASTASEAFF.

CDR3 sequence: CASSLWLAGAHEQFF. The CDR3 region has the DNA TGTGCCAGCAGCTTATGGCTAGCGGGAGCCCATGAGCAGTTCTTC. The V call is TRBV11-2, the J call TRBJ2-1; 10 bases agree with TRBD2. The CDR3 sequence is 15 residues long. CDR1 and CDR2 (germline): SGHAT, FQNNGV. V shed 2 bases and J 8 bases; nucleotides not matched to a gene: 6. The full variable domain, rest sourced from reference TRBV11-2 and TRBJ2-1, is EAGVAQSPRYKIIEKRQSVAFWCNPISGHATLYWYQQILGQGPKLLIQFQNNGVVDDSQLPKDRFSAERLKGVDSTLKIQPAKLEDSAVYLCASSLWLAGAHEQFFGPGTRLTVL.

This clonotype was seen only a few times. This chain uses TRBV4-1 with TRBJ2-3; D gene uncertain. Trimming left V 1 base short and J 2 bases short, with 7 bases between. CDR3 length equals 14 residues. Germline values: CDR1 MGHRA, CDR2 YSYEKL. CDR3 sequence reads: CASSQGRFTDTQYF. CDR3 coding DNA: TGCGCCAGCAGCCAAGGACGTTTCACAGATACGCAGTATTTT.

The CDR3 loop is CSTRMSGEQYF. Here the CDR3 DNA reads TGCAGCACCCGTATGTCGGGCGAGCAGTACTTC. This chain uses TRBV29-1 with TRBJ2-7; D is uncertain. V lost 8 bases to trimming and J lost 6 bases, with 14 bases between them. Germline V gene sequence: CDR1 SQVTM, CDR2 ANQGSEA. This CDR3 has 11 amino acids.

The V call is TRBV29-1, the J call TRBJ2-5; TRBD2 matches 7 bases. V dropped 7 bases and J dropped 0; count of bases not matched to a gene: 14. The CDR3 covers 16 residues. Germline lookup yields CDR1 SQVTM and CDR2 ANQGSEA. CDR3 protein: CSAGVAGALYQETQYF. DNA of the CDR3: TGCAGCGCTGGGGTTGCGGGAGCTTTGTACCAAGAGACCCAGTACTTC. The full variable domain, rest sourced from reference TRBV29-1 and TRBJ2-5, is SAVISQKPSRDICQRGTSLTIQCQVDSQVTMMFWYRQQPGQSLTLIATANQGSEATYESGFVIDKFPISRPNLTFSTLTVSNMSPEDSSIYLCSAGVAGALYQETQYFGPGTRLLVL.

The chain uses TRBV13 and TRBJ2-7; D gene ambiguous. The CDR3 runs 12 residues. V gave up 8 bases and J gave up 6 bases, with 14 bases separating them. The V gene's germline CDR1 is PRHDT and CDR2 FYEKMQ (reference sequence). CDR3 in amino acids: CASSQAAGEQYF. The CDR3 region has the DNA TGTGCCAGCTCGCAGGCCGCAGGCGAGCAGTACTTC.

This clonotype was seen more than once but under ten times. J is TRBJ1-4 and V is TRBV4-3; 9 bases are a match to TRBD1. This CDR3 region has 15 residues. From germline, CDR1 is LGHNA and CDR2 YSLEER. J gave up 8 bases and V 3 bases, and 7 bases lay outside the gene matches. The CDR3 protein is CASSQGQGSTEKLFF. The DNA for the CDR3 is TGCGCCAGCAGCCAGGGACAGGGATCAACCGAAAAACTGTTTTTT.

This clonotype was counted a few times. The rearrangement uses TRBV20-1 and TRBJ1-2; a possible D gene is TRBD1 (5 bases). Trimming took 4 bases from V and 5 from J, leaving 8 bases between them. In germline, CDR1 is DFQATT, CDR2 SNEGSKA (reference sequence). CDR3 size: 11 residues. CDR3 region: CSAIGTYGYTF. Written as DNA, the CDR3 is TGCAGTGCTATCGGGACTTATGGCTACACCTTC.

A few counts support this clonotype. The CDR3 DNA sequence: TGCGCCAGCAGCCAAGATACCCTGGGCACGCAGTATTTT. Translation gives CASSQDTLGTQYF. The chain employs TRBV4-3 and TRBJ2-3; D remains unclear. Trimming stripped 0 bases from V and 9 bases from J, with 10 bases between. The CDR3 is 13 amino acids. Germline V gives CDR1 LGHNA, CDR2 YSLEER.

This clonotype was counted at least ten times. V gene TRBV5-6 combines with J gene TRBJ2-7; D remains unclear. V was shortened by 0 bases and J by 6 bases, with 4 bases between the two germline ends. Germline CDR1 is SGHDT and CDR2 is YYEEEE. This CDR3 has 11 residues. The CDR3 DNA follows: TGTGCCAGCAGCTTGGCGTCCGAGCAGTACTTC. The encoded protein is CASSLASEQYF.

This clonotype was counted a few times. This chain connects TRBV12-3 or TRBV12-4 to TRBJ2-2, with D possibly being TRBD1 (6 bases). V was cut by 6 bases and J by 4 bases, with 15 bases left in between. This CDR3 has 15 amino acids. CDR3 loop: CASSRPRGFTGELFF. CDR3 coding DNA: TGTGCCAGCAGCCGGCCGAGGGGGTTCACCGGGGAGCTGTTTTTT.

The V gene is TRBV29-1, the J gene TRBJ2-1; unclear D gene. Trimming removed 6 bases from V and 10 bases from J, with 10 bases in between. Germline V gene data show CDR1 as SQVTM and CDR2 as ANQGSEA. The CDR3 sequence is 10 residues long. CDR3 sequence (DNA): TGCAGCGTGAGCGTTACGGAGCAGTTCTTC. It is translated as CSVSVTEQFF.

The gene calls are TRBV29-1 and TRBJ2-5; 8 nucleotides line up with TRBD2. This CDR3 has 15 residues. Germline CDR1 reads SQVTM; CDR2 reads ANQGSEA. J lost 0 bases, V lost 1 base, and 4 bases had no gene match. The CDR3 nucleotides read TGCAGCGTTGAAGGACTAGCGCAACACCAAGAGACCCAGTACTTC. Translated, it gives CSVEGLAQHQETQYF. Complete variable domain (other parts from reference TRBV29-1 and TRBJ2-5): SAVISQKPSRDICQRGTSLTIQCQVDSQVTMMFWYRQQPGQSLTLIATANQGSEATYESGFVIDKFPISRPNLTFSTLTVSNMSPEDSSIYLCSVEGLAQHQETQYFGPGTRLLVL.

This clonotype was seen a few times. The rearrangement joins TRBV29-1 to TRBJ2-5; perhaps TRBD2 as D (6 bases). The CDR3 loop spans 13 amino acids. Between the trimmed V and J ends, which lost 6 bases and 4 bases, there was a span of 15 bases. CDR1 is SQVTM and CDR2 is ANQGSEA in the germline V gene. CDR3 sequence: CSVRDSYGETQYF. CDR3 coding DNA: TGCAGCGTCCGGGACTCCTACGGAGAGACCCAGTACTTC.

There are a few counts of this clonotype. The chain couples TRBV7-3 to TRBJ1-2; the D is unclear. CDR1 SGHTA and CDR2 FQGTGA come from the germline V gene. There are 13 residues in the CDR3. The V gene lost 2 bases and the J gene lost 2 bases, with 6 bases spanning the gap. The CDR3 here is CASSLLGNYGYTF. The DNA of the CDR3 is TGTGCCAGCAGCTTATTGGGGAACTATGGCTACACCTTC.

The sample holds many counts of this clonotype. This chain connects TRBV4-3 to TRBJ1-1, with D possibly matching TRBD1 (5 bases). Trimming shortened V by 0 bases and J by 3 bases, and 11 bases separated the two germline ends. Germline values: CDR1 LGHNA, CDR2 YSLEER. The CDR3 totals 15 residues. The CDR3 coding sequence is TGCGCCAGCAGCCAAGATCTTGGGGGGGACACTGAAGCTTTCTTT. Its protein product is CASSQDLGGDTEAFF.

This clonotype has ten or more counts. J is TRBJ2-3 and V is TRBV14; 7 bases are a match to TRBD1. Germline V gene data show CDR1 as SGHDN and CDR2 as FVKESK. The CDR3 has 14 residues. With 4 bases clipped from V and 3 bases from J, the junction kept 4 bases outside the gene matches. This CDR3 reads CASSRRQGTDTQYF. The CDR3 nucleotides read TGTGCCAGCAGCCGCCGACAGGGTACAGATACGCAGTATTTT.